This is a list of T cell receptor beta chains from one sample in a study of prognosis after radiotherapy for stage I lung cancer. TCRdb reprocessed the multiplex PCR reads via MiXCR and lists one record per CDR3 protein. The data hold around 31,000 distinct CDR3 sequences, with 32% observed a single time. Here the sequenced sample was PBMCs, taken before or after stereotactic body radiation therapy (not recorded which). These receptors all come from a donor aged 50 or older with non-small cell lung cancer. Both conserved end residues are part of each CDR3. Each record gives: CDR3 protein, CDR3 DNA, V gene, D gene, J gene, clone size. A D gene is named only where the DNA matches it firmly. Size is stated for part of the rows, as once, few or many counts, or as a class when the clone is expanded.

CDR3aa: CSARLGGRYNEQFF; CDR3nt: TGCAGTGCTAGATTGGGAGGACGGTACAATGAGCAGTTCTTC; v_gene: TRBV20-1; d_gene: .; j_gene: TRBJ2-1; abundance: many
CDR3aa: CASQSNGGYTF; CDR3nt: TGTGCCAGCCAATCGAATGGAGGCTACACCTTC; v_gene: TRBV3-1; d_gene: .; j_gene: TRBJ1-2; abundance: .
CDR3aa: CASSDQGNSNQPQHF; CDR3nt: TGTGCCAGCAGTGACCAGGGCAATAGCAATCAGCCCCAGCATTTT; v_gene: TRBV6-1; d_gene: .; j_gene: TRBJ1-5; abundance: many
CDR3aa: CASSIASGTSRYNEQFF; CDR3nt: TGTGCCAGTAGTATAGCCTCCGGGACTAGCCGATACAATGAGCAGTTCTTC; v_gene: TRBV19; d_gene: TRBD2; j_gene: TRBJ2-1; abundance: many
CDR3aa: CASIWTGVYEQYF; CDR3nt: TGTGCCAGCATCTGGACAGGGGTCTACGAGCAGTACTTC; v_gene: TRBV2; d_gene: TRBD1; j_gene: TRBJ2-7; abundance: .
CDR3aa: CASSARGWQPQHF; CDR3nt: TGTGCCAGCAGCGCCAGGGGATGGCAGCCCCAGCATTTT; v_gene: TRBV7-9; d_gene: .; j_gene: TRBJ1-5; abundance: many
CDR3aa: CASGPRVAGGSHTQYF; CDR3nt: TGTGCTAGTGGACCCAGGGTTGCGGGGGGAAGCCATACGCAGTATTTT; v_gene: TRBV12-5; d_gene: TRBD2; j_gene: TRBJ2-3; abundance: .
CDR3aa: CASSFPGLAGVEQFF; CDR3nt: TGTGCCAGCAGTTTCCCGGGACTAGCGGGAGTTGAGCAGTTCTTC; v_gene: TRBV28; d_gene: TRBD2; j_gene: TRBJ2-1; abundance: many
CDR3aa: CSASVTRGQETQYF; CDR3nt: TGCAGTGCTAGTGTGACGCGGGGTCAAGAGACCCAGTACTTC; v_gene: TRBV20-1; d_gene: .; j_gene: TRBJ2-5; abundance: .
CDR3aa: CASSRLGQGNNSPLHF; CDR3nt: TGTGCCAGCAGCCGTTTAGGACAGGGGAATAATTCACCCCTCCACTTT; v_gene: TRBV7-2; d_gene: TRBD1; j_gene: TRBJ1-6; abundance: .
CDR3aa: CASSSMTSGTYEQYF; CDR3nt: TGCGCCAGCAGCTCCATGACTAGCGGGACTTACGAGCAGTACTTC; v_gene: TRBV5-1; d_gene: TRBD2; j_gene: TRBJ2-7; abundance: many
CDR3aa: CASTPGGRTSNEQFF; CDR3nt: TGTGCCAGCACCCCCGGAGGTAGGACATCCAATGAGCAGTTCTTC; v_gene: TRBV27; d_gene: .; j_gene: TRBJ2-1; abundance: many
CDR3aa: CASSLLAVNYGYTF; CDR3nt: TGTGCCAGCAGTTTATTGGCAGTTAACTATGGCTACACCTTC; v_gene: TRBV28; d_gene: .; j_gene: TRBJ1-2; abundance: many
CDR3aa: CSARGFSGRTAYEQYF; CDR3nt: TGCAGTGCTAGAGGTTTTAGCGGGAGAACAGCCTACGAGCAGTACTTC; v_gene: TRBV20-1; d_gene: TRBD2; j_gene: TRBJ2-7; abundance: many
CDR3aa: CASSRYYEQYF; CDR3nt: TGTGCCAGCAGTCGGTACTACGAGCAGTACTTC; v_gene: TRBV6-1; d_gene: .; j_gene: TRBJ2-7; abundance: .
CDR3aa: CASKGVGNEQFF; CDR3nt: TGTGCCAGCAAGGGGGTCGGGAATGAGCAGTTCTTC; v_gene: TRBV2; d_gene: .; j_gene: TRBJ2-1; abundance: many
CDR3aa: CSAQGNQPQHF; CDR3nt: TGCAGTGCACAGGGCAATCAGCCCCAGCATTTT; v_gene: TRBV20-1; d_gene: .; j_gene: TRBJ1-5; abundance: many
CDR3aa: CASSQSTYEQYF; CDR3nt: TGTGCCAGCAGTCAGAGCACCTACGAGCAGTACTTC; v_gene: TRBV6-1; d_gene: .; j_gene: TRBJ2-7; abundance: many
CDR3aa: CASSTDRGEETQYF; CDR3nt: TGTGCCAGCAGTACCGACAGGGGGGAAGAGACCCAGTACTTC; v_gene: TRBV2; d_gene: TRBD1; j_gene: TRBJ2-5; abundance: .
CDR3aa: CASSQTGTGGGEKLFF; CDR3nt: TGCGCCAGCAGCCAGACGGGGACGGGGGGTGGGGAAAAACTGTTTTTT; v_gene: TRBV4-1; d_gene: .; j_gene: TRBJ1-4; abundance: many
CDR3aa: CASTHGGWPEQYF; CDR3nt: TGTGCCAGCACCCACGGGGGGTGGCCCGAGCAGTACTTC; v_gene: TRBV6-1; d_gene: TRBD2; j_gene: TRBJ2-7; abundance: many
CDR3aa: CASSQSQGAGEKLFF; CDR3nt: TGTGCCAGCAGCCAGTCACAGGGGGCAGGTGAAAAACTGTTTTTT; v_gene: TRBV3-1; d_gene: TRBD1; j_gene: TRBJ1-4; abundance: .